These T cell receptor beta chains were read from a single sample in a study of shared clonotypes between healthy human individuals. Generated by immunoSEQ multiplex PCR, the TCRdb table keeps only in-frame clones and is missing some. The data show about a million clones, about 80% seen once. Sequencing used memory CD4+ T cells sorted from blood. The receptors stem from a man between 18 and 29 years old in good health. The CDR3 runs from the conserved cysteine through the conserved F or W. Each record gives: D gene, J gene, clone size, V gene, CDR3 protein, CDR3 DNA. A D gene is named only where the DNA matches it firmly. The size entry is marked missing in some rows and otherwise reads once, few, many or a size class.

- | TRBJ1-1 | - | TRBV18 | CASSRPQTEAFF | TGTGCCAGCTCTCGGCCCCAAACTGAAGCTTTCTTT
- | TRBJ2-3 | - | TRBV5-1 | CASSWGPGTDTQYF | TGCGCCAGCAGCTGGGGGCCGGGGACAGATACGCAGTATTTT
- | TRBJ1-4 | - | TRBV23-1 | CATKREKLFF | TGCGCCACCAAGAGGGAAAAACTGTTTTTT
- | TRBJ1-1 | - | TRBV6-5 | CASIGVGTEAFF | TGTGCCAGCATCGGGGTGGGCACTGAAGCTTTCTTT
- | TRBJ2-7 | few | TRBV19 | CASSIGRDISPEQYF | TGTGCCAGTAGTATAGGCAGGGACATCTCTCCCGAGCAGTACTTC
TRBD1 | TRBJ2-2 | - | TRBV5-4 | CASRPGQTNTGELFF | TGTGCCAGCAGGCCGGGACAGACGAACACCGGGGAGCTGTTTTTT
- | TRBJ2-2 | - | TRBV2 | CASTATTNTGELFF | TGTGCCAGCACGGCTACCACGAACACCGGGGAGCTGTTTTTT
- | TRBJ1-4 | few | TRBV19 | CASSIGGQEEKLFF | TGTGCCAGTAGTATTGGGGGACAAGAGGAAAAACTGTTTTTT
- | TRBJ1-4 | - | TRBV4-1 | CASRPATATNEKLFF | TGCGCCAGCAGACCGGCGACCGCAACTAATGAAAAACTGTTTTTT
TRBD1 | TRBJ1-2 | - | TRBV2 | CASRGDSLFYGYTF | TGTGCCAGCAGGGGGGACAGCCTTTTCTATGGCTACACCTTC
TRBD2 | TRBJ2-7 | - | TRBV5-1 | CASSLTRTSGYEQYF | TGCGCCAGCAGCTTGACCCGGACTAGCGGATACGAGCAGTACTTC
- | TRBJ2-7 | - | TRBV7-2 | CASSLDGRGGYEQYF | TGTGCCAGCAGCTTAGATGGGCGGGGCGGGTACGAGCAGTACTTC
TRBD1 | TRBJ1-5 | - | TRBV6-6 | CASRRGTGSFQPQHF | TGTGCCAGCAGACGCGGGACAGGTAGTTTCCAGCCCCAGCATTTT
TRBD2 | TRBJ2-3 | - | TRBV7-6 | CASSPHTSGTTDTQYF | TGTGCCAGCAGCCCGCATACTAGCGGGACAACAGATACGCAGTATTTT
TRBD1 | TRBJ1-1 | - | TRBV5-6 | CASSLRTGNTEAFF | TGTGCCAGCAGCTTACGGACAGGGAACACTGAAGCTTTCTTT
TRBD1 | TRBJ1-1 | - | TRBV10-1 | CASSPNRGTEAFF | TGCGCCAGCAGTCCCAACAGGGGGACTGAAGCTTTCTTT
- | TRBJ2-1 | - | TRBV15 | CATSRTTSSYNEQFF | TGTGCCACCAGCCGGACTACTAGCTCCTACAATGAGCAGTTCTTC
TRBD1 | TRBJ2-5 | - | TRBV28 | CASSLRVWGTGDQETQYF | TGTGCCAGCAGTTTACGGGTGTGGGGGACAGGGGACCAAGAGACCCAGTACTTC
- | TRBJ2-5 | - | TRBV30 | CAWGANQEQYF | TGTGCCTGGGGGGCGAATCAAGAGCAGTACTTC
TRBD1 | TRBJ2-6 | - | TRBV7-8 | CASSSGQPSSGANVLTF | TGTGCCAGCAGCTCGGGACAGCCGTCCTCTGGGGCCAACGTCCTGACTTTC
- | TRBJ2-7 | - | TRBV7-2 | CASSLYREQYF | TGTGCCAGCAGCTTATACCGTGAGCAGTACTTC
- | TRBJ2-3 | - | TRBV6-1 | CASSQPKDTQYF | TGTGCCAGCAGCCAACCGAAAGATACGCAGTATTTT